These 6 T cell receptor beta chains came from one sample sequenced in a study of low-dose radiotherapy and immunotherapy resistance in tumors. Time point specified: before trial treatment. First-strand cDNA used TRAV- and TRBV-specific primers, covering alpha and beta chains. TCRs were amplified for approximately 21 PCR cycles with a constant-region primer and V-primer adapter. Using its own MiXCR run on the reads, TCRdb lists one record per CDR3 protein. There are about 82,000 distinct CDR3 sequences in the sample; 18% occur only once, and around 6.3% lies in the top ten. The sample in question was PBMCs, obtained before treatment. All receptors derive from a male donor with prostate cancer.

This clonotype was seen many times. V and J are TRBV9 and TRBJ1-1; 9 nucleotides align to TRBD1. The CDR3 runs 15 residues. Trimming removed 4 bases from V and 4 bases from J; junction bases left unmatched: 8. Germline V lookup: CDR1 SGDLS, CDR2 YYNGEE. CDR3 nucleotides: TGTGCCAGCAGCAAGGGACAGGGTTCCATCACTGAAGCTTTCTTT. It translates to CASSKGQGSITEAFF.

The sample holds a few counts of this clonotype. The chain employs TRBV30 and TRBJ2-7; 12 bases agree with TRBD2. The CDR3 spans 14 residues. V lost 3 bases to trimming and J lost 3 bases; unmatched junction nucleotides: 3. Germline V gives CDR1 GTSNPN, CDR2 SVGIG (reference sequence). Here the CDR3 reads CAWRTSGGLYEQYF. DNA of the CDR3: TGTGCCTGGAGGACTAGCGGGGGACTCTACGAGCAGTACTTC.

The table lists this clonotype with many counts. J is TRBJ2-5 and V is TRBV7-8; the D is unclear. The germline V gene encodes CDR1 SGHVS and CDR2 FQNEAQ. The CDR3 contains 16 residues. V lost 5 bases and J 4 bases, leaving 20 bases between the germline ends. CDR3 region: CASSPQLARVGETQYF. The CDR3 DNA sequence: TGTGCCAGCAGCCCCCAACTGGCCAGAGTAGGAGAGACCCAGTACTTC.

This clonotype showed up many times. J is TRBJ1-1 and V is TRBV6-1, with D perhaps matching TRBD1 (5 bases). The CDR3 totals 14 residues. Looked up from germline, CDR1 is MNHNS and CDR2 is SASEGT. V was pared by 4 bases and J by 1 base, with 10 bases between. This CDR3 reads CASSGFGGNTEAFF. Written as DNA, the CDR3 is TGTGCCAGCAGTGGCTTCGGGGGGAACACTGAAGCTTTCTTT.

The chain couples TRBV2 to TRBJ2-7; 8 bases line up with TRBD1. The V gene end was trimmed by 4 bases and the J gene end by 4 bases; junction bases not matched to a gene: 3. The CDR3 has 13 residues. The germline gives CDR1 SNHLY, CDR2 FYNNEI. CDR3 bases: TGTGCCAGCAGTGTTGACAGGGGATACGAGCAGTACTTC. Translating gives CASSVDRGYEQYF.

This clonotype was counted once. A read error may explain this, as a much larger clone is one base away. The rearrangement joins TRBV4-1 to TRBJ2-5; D may correspond to TRBD1 or TRBD2 (5 bases each). V was clipped by 3 bases and J by 11 bases, with 22 bases between them. The CDR3 contains 15 residues. Germline V lookup: CDR1 MGHRA, CDR2 YSYEKL. CDR3: CASSHSGTPPNEQYF. DNA of the CDR3: TGCGCCAGCAGCCACTCCGGGACCCCCCCCAATGAGCAGTACTTC.